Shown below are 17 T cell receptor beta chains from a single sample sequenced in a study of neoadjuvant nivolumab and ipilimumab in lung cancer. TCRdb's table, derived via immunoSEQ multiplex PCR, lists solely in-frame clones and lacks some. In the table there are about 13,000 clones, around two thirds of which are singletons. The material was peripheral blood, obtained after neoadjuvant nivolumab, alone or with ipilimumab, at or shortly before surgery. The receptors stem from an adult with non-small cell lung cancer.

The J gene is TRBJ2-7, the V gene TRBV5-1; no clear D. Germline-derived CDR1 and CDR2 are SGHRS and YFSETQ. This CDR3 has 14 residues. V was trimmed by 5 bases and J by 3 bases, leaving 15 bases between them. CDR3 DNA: TGCGCCAGCAGGCCACAAGGTCCCGACTACGAGCAGTACTTC. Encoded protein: CASRPQGPDYEQYF.

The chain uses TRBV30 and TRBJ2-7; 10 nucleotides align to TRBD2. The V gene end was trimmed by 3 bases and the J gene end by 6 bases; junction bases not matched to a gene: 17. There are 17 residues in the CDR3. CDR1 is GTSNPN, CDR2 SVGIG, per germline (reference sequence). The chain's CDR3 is CAWSLGGGLAGETEQYF. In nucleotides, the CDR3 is TGTGCCTGGAGCCTAGGGGGAGGCCTAGCGGGAGAAACCGAGCAGTACTTC.

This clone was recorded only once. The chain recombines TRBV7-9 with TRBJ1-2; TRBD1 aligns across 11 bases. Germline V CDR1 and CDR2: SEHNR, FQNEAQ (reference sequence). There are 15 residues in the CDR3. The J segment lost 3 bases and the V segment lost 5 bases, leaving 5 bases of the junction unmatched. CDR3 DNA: TGTGCCAGCAGCCCGGGACAGGGGGAAGACTATGGCTACACCTTC. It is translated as CASSPGQGEDYGYTF.

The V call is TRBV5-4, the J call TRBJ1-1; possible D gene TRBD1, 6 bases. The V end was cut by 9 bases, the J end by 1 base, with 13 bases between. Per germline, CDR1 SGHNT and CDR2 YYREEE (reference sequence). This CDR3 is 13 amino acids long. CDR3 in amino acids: CATKEDRNTEAFF. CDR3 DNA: TGTGCCACCAAGGAGGACAGGAACACTGAAGCTTTCTTT.

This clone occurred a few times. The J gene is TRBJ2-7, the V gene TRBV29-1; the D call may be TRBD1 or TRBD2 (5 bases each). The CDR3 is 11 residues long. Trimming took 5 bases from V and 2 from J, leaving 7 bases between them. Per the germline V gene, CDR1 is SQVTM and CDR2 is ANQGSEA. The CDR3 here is CSVQGPYEQYF. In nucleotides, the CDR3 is TGCAGCGTTCAGGGACCCTACGAGCAGTACTTC.

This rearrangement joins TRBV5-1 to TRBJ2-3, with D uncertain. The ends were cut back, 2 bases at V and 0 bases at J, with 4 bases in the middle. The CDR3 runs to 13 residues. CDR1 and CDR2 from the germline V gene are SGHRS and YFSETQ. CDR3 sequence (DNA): TGCGCCAGCAGCTTAGACAGCACAGATACGCAGTATTTT. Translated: CASSLDSTDTQYF.

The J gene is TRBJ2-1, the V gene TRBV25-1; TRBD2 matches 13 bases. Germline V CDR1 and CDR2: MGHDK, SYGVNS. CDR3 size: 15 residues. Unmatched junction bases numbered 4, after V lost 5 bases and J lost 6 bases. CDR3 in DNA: TGTGCCAGCAGTTCGAGGACTAGCGGGAGCAATGAGCAGTTCTTC. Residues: CASSSRTSGSNEQFF.

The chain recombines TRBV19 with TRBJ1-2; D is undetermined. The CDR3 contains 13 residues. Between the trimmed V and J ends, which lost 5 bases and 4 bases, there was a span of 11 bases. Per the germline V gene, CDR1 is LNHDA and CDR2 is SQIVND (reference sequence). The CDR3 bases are TGTGCCAGTAGTCCCGGGCCGATCTATGGCTACACCTTC. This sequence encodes CASSPGPIYGYTF. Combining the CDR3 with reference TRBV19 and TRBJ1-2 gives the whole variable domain DGGITQSPKYLFRKEGQNVTLSCEQNLNHDAMYWYRQDPGQGLRLIYYSQIVNDFQKGDIAEGYSVSREKKESFPLTVTSAQKNPTAFYLCASSPGPIYGYTFGSGTRLTVV.

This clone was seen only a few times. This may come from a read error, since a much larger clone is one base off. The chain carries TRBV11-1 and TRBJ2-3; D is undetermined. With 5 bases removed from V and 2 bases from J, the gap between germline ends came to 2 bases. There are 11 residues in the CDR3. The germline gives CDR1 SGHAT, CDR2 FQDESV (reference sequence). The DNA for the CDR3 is TGTGCCAGCAGCCTCACAGATACGCAGTATTTT. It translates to CASSLTDTQYF.

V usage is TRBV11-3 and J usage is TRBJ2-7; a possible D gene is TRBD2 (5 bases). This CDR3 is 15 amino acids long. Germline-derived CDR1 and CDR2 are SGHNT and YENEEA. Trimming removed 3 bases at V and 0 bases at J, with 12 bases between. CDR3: CASSFLTGSSYEQYF. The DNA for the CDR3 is TGTGCCAGCAGCTTCTTAACGGGGAGCTCCTACGAGCAGTACTTC. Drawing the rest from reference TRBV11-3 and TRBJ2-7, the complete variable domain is EAGVVQSPRYKIIEKKQPVAFWCNPISGHNTLYWYLQNLGQGPELLIRYENEEAVDDSQLPKDRFSAERLKGVDSTLKIQPAELGDSAVYLCASSFLTGSSYEQYFGPGTRLTVT.

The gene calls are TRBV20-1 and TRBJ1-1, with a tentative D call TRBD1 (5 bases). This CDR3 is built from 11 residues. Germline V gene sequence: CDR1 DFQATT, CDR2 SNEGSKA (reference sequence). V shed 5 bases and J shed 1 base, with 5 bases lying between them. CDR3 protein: CSAQGNTEAFF. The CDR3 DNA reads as TGCAGTGCTCAGGGGAACACTGAAGCTTTCTTT.

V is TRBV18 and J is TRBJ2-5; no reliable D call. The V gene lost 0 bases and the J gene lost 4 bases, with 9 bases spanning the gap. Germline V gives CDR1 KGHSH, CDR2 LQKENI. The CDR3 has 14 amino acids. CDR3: CASSPPVSRETQYF. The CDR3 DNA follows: TGTGCCAGCTCACCACCGGTCTCTCGAGAGACCCAGTACTTC.

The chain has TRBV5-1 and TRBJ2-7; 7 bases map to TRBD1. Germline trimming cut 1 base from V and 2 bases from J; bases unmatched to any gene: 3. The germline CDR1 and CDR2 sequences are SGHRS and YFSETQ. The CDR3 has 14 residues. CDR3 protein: CASSLTGDPYEQYF. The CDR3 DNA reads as TGCGCCAGCAGCTTGACAGGGGACCCCTACGAGCAGTACTTC.

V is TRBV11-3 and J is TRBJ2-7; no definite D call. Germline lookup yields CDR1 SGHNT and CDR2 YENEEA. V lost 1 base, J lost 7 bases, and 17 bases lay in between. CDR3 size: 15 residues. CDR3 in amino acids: CASSLARLGLGEQYF. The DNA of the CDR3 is TGTGCCAGCAGCTTAGCTCGGTTAGGTTTGGGTGAGCAGTACTTC.

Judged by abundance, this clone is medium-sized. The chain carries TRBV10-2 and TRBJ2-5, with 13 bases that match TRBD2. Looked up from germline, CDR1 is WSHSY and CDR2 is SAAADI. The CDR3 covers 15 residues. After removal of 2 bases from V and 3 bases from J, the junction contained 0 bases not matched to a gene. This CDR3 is CASSETSGREETQYF. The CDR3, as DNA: TGCGCCAGCAGTGAGACTAGCGGGAGGGAAGAGACCCAGTACTTC.

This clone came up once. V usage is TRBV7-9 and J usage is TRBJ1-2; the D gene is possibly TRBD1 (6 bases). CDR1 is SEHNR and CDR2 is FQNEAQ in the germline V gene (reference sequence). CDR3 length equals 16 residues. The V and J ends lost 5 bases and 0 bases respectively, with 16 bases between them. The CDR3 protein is CASSTTHPGANYGYTF. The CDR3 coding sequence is TGTGCCAGCAGCACTACCCACCCAGGGGCTAACTATGGCTACACCTTC.

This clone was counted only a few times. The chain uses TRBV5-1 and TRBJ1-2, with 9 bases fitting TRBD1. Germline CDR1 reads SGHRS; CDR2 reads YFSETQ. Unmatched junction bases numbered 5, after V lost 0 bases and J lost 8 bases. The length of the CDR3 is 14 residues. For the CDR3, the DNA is TGCGCCAGCAGCTTGGGAGGGACAGGGTACGGCTACACCTTC. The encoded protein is CASSLGGTGYGYTF.